Sequencing of this T cell receptor (beta chain) was carried out in a study of neurological immune-mediated disorders. Study-wide results and caveats: When grouped phylogenetically, the repertoires of 18 of the 34 multiple sclerosis patients fell together in one related-CDR3 cluster, which is a possible signature.

This clonotype came up many times. Its antigen is currently unknown. One entry per CDR3 protein, called by TCRdb with MiXCR from the 5' RACE reads. The sample has tens of thousands of distinct CDR3 sequences; roughly 3.2% are singletons. Trimming shortened V by 0 bases and J by 8 bases, and 9 bases separated the two germline ends. Germline V gene data show CDR1 as DFQATT and CDR2 as SNEGSKA (reference sequence). The CDR3 length is 12 residues. V gene TRBV20-1 combines with J gene TRBJ2-3; possibly TRBD1 or TRBD2 for D (6 bases each). The receptor was derived from a man aged 35 to 55 with multiple sclerosis. Sequenced material: PBMCs. The CDR3 region is CSARDRGLTQYF. In DNA, the CDR3 is TGCAGTGCTAGAGATCGGGGGCTTACGCAGTATTTT.